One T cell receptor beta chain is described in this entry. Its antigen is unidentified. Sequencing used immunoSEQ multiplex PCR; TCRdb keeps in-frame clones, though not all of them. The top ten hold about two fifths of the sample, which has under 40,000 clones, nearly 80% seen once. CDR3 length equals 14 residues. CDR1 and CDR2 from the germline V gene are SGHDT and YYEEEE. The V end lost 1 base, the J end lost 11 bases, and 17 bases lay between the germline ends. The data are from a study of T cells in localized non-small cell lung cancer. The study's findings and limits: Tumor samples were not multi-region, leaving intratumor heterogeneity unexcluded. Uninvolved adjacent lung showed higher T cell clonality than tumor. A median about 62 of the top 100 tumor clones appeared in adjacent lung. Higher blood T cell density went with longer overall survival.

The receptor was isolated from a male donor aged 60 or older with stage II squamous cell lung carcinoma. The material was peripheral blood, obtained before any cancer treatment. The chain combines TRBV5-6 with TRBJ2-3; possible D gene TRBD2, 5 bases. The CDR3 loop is CASSLQALGSGQYF. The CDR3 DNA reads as TGTGCCAGCAGCTTGCAGGCCCTGGGGAGTGGGCAGTATTTT.